The 14 T cell receptor beta chains listed next were all sequenced from one sample in a study of blood T cells in healthy people across ages (dated by TCRdb to about 2015). Library construction relied on 5' RACE. The instrument was an Illumina HiSeq 2500. A second PCR of about 6 to 11 cycles was performed with a sample-barcoded 5' primer and a J-beta primer mix. Using fastp trimming at Q25 and MiXCR clonotype assembly, TCRdb reanalyzed the public sequencing data and kept in-frame beta chains. CDR3 protein duplicates are merged, each entry listing the most common genes and DNA. This sample gives about 780,000 distinct CDR3 sequences in total; under 80% of them show up just once. Of the sample, 28% is held by the ten largest clones. Material: blood. The receptors here all came from a man aged 30-40 years in good health.

The count of this clonotype is one. This sequence joins TRBV20-1 and TRBJ1-6; D is perhaps TRBD1 (5 bases). The ends were cut back, 4 bases at V and 3 bases at J, with 7 bases in the middle. Germline lookup yields CDR1 DFQATT and CDR2 SNEGSKA (reference sequence). The CDR3 runs 13 residues. CDR3 region: CSAMTDYNSPLHF. The CDR3 nucleotides are TGCAGTGCTATGACAGACTATAATTCACCCCTCCACTTT.

A few counts support this clonotype. This chain connects TRBV6-2 or TRBV6-3 to TRBJ2-5, with TRBD2 matching 9 bases. The V and J ends lost 6 bases and 9 bases, in that order; junction bases with no gene match: 17. The length of the CDR3 is 16 residues. CDR1 is MNHEY, CDR2 SVGEGT, per germline. CDR3 DNA: TGTGCCAGCAGCCTTGAGGCGAGCGGGGGGTCGAGGGCCCAGTACTTC. Translating gives CASSLEASGGSRAQYF.

The chain couples TRBV7-8 to TRBJ2-5, with D possibly being TRBD2 (6 bases). The ends were cut back, 2 bases at V and 11 bases at J, with 12 bases in the middle. The CDR3 is 12 amino acids. CDR1 SGHVS and CDR2 FQNEAQ come from the germline V gene. For the CDR3, the DNA is TGTGCCAGCAGCTTAATGGGGGGTCAGCAGTACTTC. Translation: CASSLMGGQQYF.

The chain recombines TRBV2 with TRBJ2-6; 7 positions match TRBD1. V dropped 4 bases and J dropped 0; count of bases not matched to a gene: 3. Germline V lookup: CDR1 SNHLY, CDR2 FYNNEI. The CDR3 totals 16 residues. The CDR3 DNA follows: TGTGCCAGCAGTGGACAGGGAAACTCTGGGGCCAACGTCCTGACTTTC. Translated, it gives CASSGQGNSGANVLTF. The full variable domain, its missing parts supplied by reference TRBV2 and TRBJ2-6, is EPEVTQTPSHQVTQMGQEVILRCVPISNHLYFYWYRQILGQKVEFLVSFYNNEISEKSEIFDDQFSVERPDGSNFTLKIRSTKLEDSAMYFCASSGQGNSGANVLTFGAGSRLTVL.

The chain combines TRBV29-1 with TRBJ1-1; D possibly corresponds to TRBD1 (6 bases). V was shortened by 3 bases and J by 4 bases, with 18 bases between the two germline ends. The germline V gene encodes CDR1 SQVTM and CDR2 ANQGSEA. This CDR3 has 15 residues. This CDR3 is CSVDQRTRGATEAFF. The CDR3 DNA is TGCAGCGTTGACCAAAGGACCCGGGGGGCCACTGAAGCTTTCTTT.

This chain joins TRBV30 and TRBJ1-2, with D maybe TRBD1 (5 bases). The length of the CDR3 is 18 residues. From germline, CDR1 is GTSNPN and CDR2 SVGIG (reference sequence). V was cut by 2 bases and J by 4 bases, with 26 bases left in between. The CDR3 DNA reads TGTGCCTGGAGTATGGTGGCGGCATCCACCGGGGGATTCTATGGCTACACCTTC. It specifies CAWSMVAASTGGFYGYTF.

In its sample, this clonotype was seen many times. The V call is TRBV20-1, the J call TRBJ2-5, with 12 bases identical to TRBD2. Gene TRBJ2-7 matches the end of the DNA better, so the J call may be wrong. Germline V gene sequence: CDR1 DFQATT, CDR2 SNEGSKA (reference sequence). This CDR3 region has 15 residues. CDR3 in amino acids: CSAETSGGAQGEQYF. CDR3 DNA sequence: TGCAGTGCCGAGACTAGCGGGGGCGCTCAGGGCGAGCAGTACTTC.

The chain uses TRBV7-6 and TRBJ1-6; D not certain. CDR1 is SGHVS and CDR2 is FNYEAQ in the germline V gene. This CDR3 spans 14 amino acids. The V end was cut by 7 bases, the J end by 7 bases, with 14 bases between. As DNA, the CDR3 is TGTGCCAGCACCCTAACGAGGACCAATTCACCCCTCCACTTT. Translating gives CASTLTRTNSPLHF.

The V and J genes are TRBV5-1 and TRBJ2-7, with 9 bases lining up with TRBD1. CDR1 and CDR2 (germline): SGHRS, YFSETQ. CDR3 length: 16 residues. With V trimmed by 2 bases and J by 3 bases, 9 bases remained unmatched. The CDR3 DNA sequence: TGCGCCAGCAGCTTCGTCGGACAGGGGCGTATCTACGAGCAGTACTTC. Translation gives CASSFVGQGRIYEQYF.

This sequence joins TRBV10-3 and TRBJ1-2; 10 bases match TRBD1. CDR1 is ENHRY, CDR2 SYGVKD, per germline. CDR3 length: 17 amino acids. V was pared by 2 bases and J by 4 bases, with 10 bases of the junction left unmatched. The CDR3 is CAISEGETGGYSYGYTF. The CDR3 coding sequence is TGTGCCATCAGTGAGGGGGAGACAGGGGGCTACAGCTATGGCTACACCTTC.

The genes are TRBV6-2 or TRBV6-3 and TRBJ2-7; 11 bases map to TRBD2. CDR3 length: 16 amino acids. With V trimmed by 0 bases and J by 6 bases, 7 bases remained unmatched. Germline V lookup: CDR1 MNHEY, CDR2 SVGEGT. Here the CDR3 reads CASSYSASGGYREQYF. CDR3 nucleotides: TGTGCCAGCAGTTACTCTGCTAGCGGGGGGTACCGCGAGCAGTACTTC.

This rearrangement joins TRBV7-2 to TRBJ2-3; D uncertain. CDR1 and CDR2 from the germline V gene are SGHTA and FQGNSA. The CDR3 has 16 amino acids. The germline V and J ends were trimmed by 0 bases and 4 bases, with 14 bases remaining between them. This CDR3 reads CASSLAVAQPPDTQYF. In nucleotides, the CDR3 is TGTGCCAGCAGCTTAGCTGTTGCTCAACCTCCAGATACGCAGTATTTT.

This sequence joins TRBV27 and TRBJ2-1; 11 nucleotides line up with TRBD2. The CDR3 has 15 residues. Germline V gene lookup returns CDR1 MNHEY and CDR2 SMNVEV (reference sequence). The J segment lost 8 bases and the V segment lost 2 bases, leaving 5 bases of the junction unmatched. CDR3 in amino acids: CASSLATSGVYEQFF. The CDR3 DNA reads TGTGCCAGCAGTTTAGCGACTAGCGGGGTTTATGAGCAGTTCTTC.

The chain carries TRBV5-5 and TRBJ2-2; 9 nucleotides align to TRBD1. CDR1 is SGHKS and CDR2 is YYEKEE in the germline V gene (reference sequence). Trimming removed 3 bases from V and 0 bases from J; junction bases left unmatched: 0. This CDR3 contains 15 residues. CDR3 sequence: CASSWDRANTGELFF. CDR3 bases: TGTGCCAGCAGCTGGGACAGGGCGAACACCGGGGAGCTGTTTTTT. Full variable domain (missing parts from reference TRBV5-5 and TRBJ2-2): DAGVTQSPTHLIKTRGQQVTLRCSPISGHKSVSWYQQVLGQGPQFIFQYYEKEERGRGNFPDRFSARQFPNYSSELNVNALLLGDSALYLCASSWDRANTGELFFGEGSRLTVL.